These T cell receptor beta chains were read from a single sample in a study of T-cell memory formation after mild COVID-19. Via MiXCR, TCRdb re-called the 5' RACE reads, giving one row per CDR3 protein. The profile shows approximately 210,000 distinct CDR3 sequences, about 11% of them singletons. The sequenced sample was PBMCs or a T cell subset sorted from them (not recorded which). Source of these receptors: a man between 18 and 29 years old who had mild COVID-19 (a few samples of this study predate the infection). Cell type and time point are not known. CDR3s leave out the opening cysteine and the closing phenylalanine or tryptophan.

j_call: TRBJ1-2; v_call: TRBV20-1; cdr3_aa: SAPEGSNYGYT
j_call: TRBJ1-6; v_call: TRBV7-9; cdr3_aa: ASTGGFSPLH
j_call: TRBJ1-5; v_call: TRBV6-2/TRBV6-3; cdr3_aa: ASSVQGRGNQPQH
j_call: TRBJ2-5; v_call: TRBV18; cdr3_aa: ASSPSEETQY
j_call: TRBJ1-2; v_call: TRBV6-5; cdr3_aa: ASSYQQGYGYT
j_call: TRBJ2-1; v_call: TRBV29-1; cdr3_aa: SLLREGARNEQF
j_call: TRBJ2-2; v_call: TRBV2; cdr3_aa: ASTLDTYTGELF
j_call: TRBJ2-3; v_call: TRBV6-5; cdr3_aa: ASSYRGLGTDTQY
j_call: TRBJ2-3; v_call: TRBV29-1; cdr3_aa: SVDEQGADTQY
j_call: TRBJ2-5; v_call: TRBV7-3; cdr3_aa: ASSLSGTGGWETQY
j_call: TRBJ2-3; v_call: TRBV20-1; cdr3_aa: SASGGLADTQY
j_call: TRBJ1-6; v_call: TRBV7-3; cdr3_aa: ASSLGPGSDSPLH
j_call: TRBJ1-2; v_call: TRBV4-3; cdr3_aa: ASSQDGVYGYT
j_call: TRBJ1-3; v_call: TRBV5-1; cdr3_aa: ASSLGGSNSGNTIY
j_call: TRBJ2-7; v_call: TRBV27; cdr3_aa: ASSRQGASYEQY
j_call: TRBJ2-5; v_call: TRBV7-6; cdr3_aa: ASSINSRGSEETQY
j_call: TRBJ2-1; v_call: TRBV7-2; cdr3_aa: ASRASGEQF
j_call: TRBJ2-3; v_call: TRBV20-1; cdr3_aa: SAGGLAASLGTDTQY
j_call: TRBJ1-1; v_call: TRBV12-3/TRBV12-4; cdr3_aa: ASSLGQGYEAF
j_call: TRBJ1-2; v_call: TRBV29-1; cdr3_aa: SVEDPWTGYGYT
j_call: TRBJ2-3; v_call: TRBV28; cdr3_aa: ASKDGGAGTDTQY
j_call: TRBJ2-4; v_call: TRBV7-9; cdr3_aa: ASSPWTGLAKNIQY
j_call: TRBJ2-2; v_call: TRBV7-3; cdr3_aa: ASSLYGGELF
j_call: TRBJ1-2; v_call: TRBV7-2; cdr3_aa: ASSYPGGYYGYT
j_call: TRBJ1-1; v_call: TRBV12-3/TRBV12-4; cdr3_aa: ASSLVAGEAF
j_call: TRBJ2-1; v_call: TRBV12-5; cdr3_aa: ASGMTVLEQF
j_call: TRBJ1-1; v_call: TRBV5-1; cdr3_aa: ASSLEGNLSEAF
j_call: TRBJ1-2; v_call: TRBV20-1; cdr3_aa: SAPGTAYGYT
j_call: TRBJ2-2; v_call: TRBV18; cdr3_aa: ASSPPARAAGELF
j_call: TRBJ2-5; v_call: TRBV24-1; cdr3_aa: ATSDRDAAGETQY